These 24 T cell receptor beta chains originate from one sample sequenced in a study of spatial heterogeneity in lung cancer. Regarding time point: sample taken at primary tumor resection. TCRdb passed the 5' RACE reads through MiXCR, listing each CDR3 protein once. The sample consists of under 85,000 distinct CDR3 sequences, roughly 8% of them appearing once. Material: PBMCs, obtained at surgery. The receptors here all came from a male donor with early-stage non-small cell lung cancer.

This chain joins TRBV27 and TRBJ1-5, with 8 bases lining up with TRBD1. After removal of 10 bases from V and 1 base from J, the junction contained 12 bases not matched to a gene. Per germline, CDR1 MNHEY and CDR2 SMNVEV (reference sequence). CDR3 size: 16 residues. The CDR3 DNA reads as TGTGCCACTCCGCCACAGGGGGTTGTGAGCAATCAGCCCCAGCATTTT. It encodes CATPPQGVVSNQPQHF.

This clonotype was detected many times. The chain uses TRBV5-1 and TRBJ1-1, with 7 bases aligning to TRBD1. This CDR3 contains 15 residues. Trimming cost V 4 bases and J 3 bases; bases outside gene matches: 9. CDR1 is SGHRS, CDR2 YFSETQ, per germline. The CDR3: CASSPQTGLHTEAFF. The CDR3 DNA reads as TGCGCCAGCAGCCCTCAGACAGGGCTGCACACTGAAGCTTTCTTT.

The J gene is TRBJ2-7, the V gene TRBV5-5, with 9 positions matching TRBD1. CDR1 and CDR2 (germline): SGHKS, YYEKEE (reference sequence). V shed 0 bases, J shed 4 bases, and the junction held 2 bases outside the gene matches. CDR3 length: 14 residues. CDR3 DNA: TGTGCCAGCAGCTTGGGGACAGGGGCATACGAGCAGTACTTC. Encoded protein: CASSLGTGAYEQYF.

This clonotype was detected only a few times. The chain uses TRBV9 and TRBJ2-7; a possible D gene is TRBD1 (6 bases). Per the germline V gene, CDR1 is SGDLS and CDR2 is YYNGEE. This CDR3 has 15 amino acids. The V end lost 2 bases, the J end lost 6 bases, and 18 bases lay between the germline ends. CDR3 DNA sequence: TGTGCCAGCAGCGTCCTAGGGACCCGAGGGGGCGAGCAGTACTTC. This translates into CASSVLGTRGGEQYF.

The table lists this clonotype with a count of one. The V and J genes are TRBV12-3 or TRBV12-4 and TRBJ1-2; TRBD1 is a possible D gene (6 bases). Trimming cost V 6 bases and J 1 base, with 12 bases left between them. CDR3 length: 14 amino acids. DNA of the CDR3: TGTGCCAGCAGCCCCGGACAGAATAACTATGGCTACACCTTC. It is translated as CASSPGQNNYGYTF.

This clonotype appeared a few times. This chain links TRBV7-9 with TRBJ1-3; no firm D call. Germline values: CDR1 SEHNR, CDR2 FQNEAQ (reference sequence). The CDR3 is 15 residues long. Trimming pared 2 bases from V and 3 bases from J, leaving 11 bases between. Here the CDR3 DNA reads TGTGCCAGCAGCTTACCCCGACGTCTTGGAAACACCATATATTTT. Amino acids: CASSLPRRLGNTIYF.

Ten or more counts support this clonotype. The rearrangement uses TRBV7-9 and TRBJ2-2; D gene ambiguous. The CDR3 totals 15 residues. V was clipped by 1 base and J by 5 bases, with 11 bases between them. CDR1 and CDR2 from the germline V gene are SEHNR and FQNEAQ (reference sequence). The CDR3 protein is CASSLGRSRTGELFF. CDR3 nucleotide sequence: TGTGCCAGCAGCTTAGGACGGTCGAGGACCGGGGAGCTGTTTTTT. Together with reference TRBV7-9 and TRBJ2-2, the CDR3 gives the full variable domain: DTGVSQNPRHKITKRGQNVTFRCDPISEHNRLYWYRQTLGQGPEFLTYFQNEAQLEKSRLLSDRFSAERPKGSFSTLEIQRTEQGDSAMYLCASSLGRSRTGELFFGEGSRLTVL.

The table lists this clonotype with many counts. The CDR3 coding sequence is TGTGCCTGGAGGAAGAGCACTGAAGCTTTCTTT. Amino acids: CAWRKSTEAFF. The chain uses TRBV30 and TRBJ1-1; D call uncertain. The CDR3 covers 11 residues. With 3 bases removed from V and 4 bases from J, the gap between germline ends came to 6 bases. Germline V gene data show CDR1 as GTSNPN and CDR2 as SVGIG (reference sequence).

The CDR3 bases are TGCAGTGCCGAATCCGGGACTGCGAACACCGGGGAGCTGTTTTTT. This codes for CSAESGTANTGELFF. The chain joins TRBV20-1 to TRBJ2-2, with a possible D match to TRBD2 (6 bases). Trimming left V 6 bases short and J 0 bases short, with 14 bases between. The V gene's germline CDR1 is DFQATT and CDR2 SNEGSKA (reference sequence). The CDR3 length is 15 residues.

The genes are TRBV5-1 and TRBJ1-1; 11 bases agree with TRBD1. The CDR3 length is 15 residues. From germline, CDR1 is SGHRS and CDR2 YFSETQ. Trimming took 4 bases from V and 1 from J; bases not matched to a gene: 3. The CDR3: CASSGGQGANTEAFF. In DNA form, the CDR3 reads TGCGCCAGCAGCGGCGGACAGGGGGCGAACACTGAAGCTTTCTTT.

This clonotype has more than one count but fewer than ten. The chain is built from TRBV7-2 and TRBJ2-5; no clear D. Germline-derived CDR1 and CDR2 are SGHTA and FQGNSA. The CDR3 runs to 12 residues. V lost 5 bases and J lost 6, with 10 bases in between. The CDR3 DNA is TGTGCCAGCAGCCTAGGCCCCAAGACCCAGTACTTC. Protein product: CASSLGPKTQYF.

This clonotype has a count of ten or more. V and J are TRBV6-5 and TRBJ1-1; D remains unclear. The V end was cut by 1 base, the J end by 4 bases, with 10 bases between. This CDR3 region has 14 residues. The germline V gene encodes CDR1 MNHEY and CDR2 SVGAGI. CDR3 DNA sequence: TGTGCCAGCAGTTACTTCGCCGGGAGCACTGAAGCTTTCTTT. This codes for CASSYFAGSTEAFF.

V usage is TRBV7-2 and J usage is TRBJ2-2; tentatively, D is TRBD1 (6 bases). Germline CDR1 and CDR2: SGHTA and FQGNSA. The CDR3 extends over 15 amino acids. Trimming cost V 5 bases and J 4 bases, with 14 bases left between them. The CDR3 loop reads CASSTRQDFTGELFF. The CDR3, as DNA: TGTGCCAGCAGCACCCGACAGGATTTCACCGGGGAGCTGTTTTTT. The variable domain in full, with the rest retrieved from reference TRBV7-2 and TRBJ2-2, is GAGVSQSPSNKVTEKGKDVELRCDPISGHTALYWYRQSLGQGLEFLIYFQGNSAPDKSGLPSDRFSAERTGGSVSTLTIQRTQQEDSAVYLCASSTRQDFTGELFFGEGSRLTVL.

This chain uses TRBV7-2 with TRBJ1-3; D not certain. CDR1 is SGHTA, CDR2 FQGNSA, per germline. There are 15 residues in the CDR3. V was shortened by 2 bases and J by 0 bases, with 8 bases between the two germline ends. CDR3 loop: CASSLTTASGNTIYF. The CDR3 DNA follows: TGTGCCAGCAGCTTAACCACAGCCTCTGGAAACACCATATATTTT.

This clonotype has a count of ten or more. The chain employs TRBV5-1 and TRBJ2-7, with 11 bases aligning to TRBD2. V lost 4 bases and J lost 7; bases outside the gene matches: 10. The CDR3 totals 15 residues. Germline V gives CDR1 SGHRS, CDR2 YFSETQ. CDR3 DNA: TGCGCCAGCAGCCAAGGGACTAGCGGTGAGAGGGAGCAGTACTTC. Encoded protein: CASSQGTSGEREQYF.

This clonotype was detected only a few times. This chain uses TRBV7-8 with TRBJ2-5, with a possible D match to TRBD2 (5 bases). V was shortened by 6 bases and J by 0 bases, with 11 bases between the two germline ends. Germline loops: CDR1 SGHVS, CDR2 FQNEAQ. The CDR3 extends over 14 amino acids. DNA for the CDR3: TGTGCCAGCAGTCTTCAGCGGTACCAAGAGACCCAGTACTTC. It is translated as CASSLQRYQETQYF.

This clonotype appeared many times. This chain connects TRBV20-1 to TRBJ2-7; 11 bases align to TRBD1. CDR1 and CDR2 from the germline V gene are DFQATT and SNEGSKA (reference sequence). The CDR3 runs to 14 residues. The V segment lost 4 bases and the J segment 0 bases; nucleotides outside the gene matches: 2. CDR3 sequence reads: CSATGQGVSYEQYF. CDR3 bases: TGCAGTGCTACGGGACAGGGGGTCTCCTACGAGCAGTACTTC.

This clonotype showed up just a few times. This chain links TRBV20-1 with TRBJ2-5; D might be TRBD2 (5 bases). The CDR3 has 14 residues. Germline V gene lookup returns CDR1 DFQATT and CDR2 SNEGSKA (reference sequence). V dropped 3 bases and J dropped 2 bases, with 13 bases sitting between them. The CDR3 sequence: CSAREVARQETQYF. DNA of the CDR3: TGCAGTGCTAGGGAGGTGGCCAGACAAGAGACCCAGTACTTC.

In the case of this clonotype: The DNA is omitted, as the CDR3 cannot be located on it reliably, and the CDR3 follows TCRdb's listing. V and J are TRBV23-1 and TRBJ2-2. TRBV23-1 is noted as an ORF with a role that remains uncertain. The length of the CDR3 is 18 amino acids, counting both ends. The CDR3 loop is CAASSRWGTARTPGSCFF.

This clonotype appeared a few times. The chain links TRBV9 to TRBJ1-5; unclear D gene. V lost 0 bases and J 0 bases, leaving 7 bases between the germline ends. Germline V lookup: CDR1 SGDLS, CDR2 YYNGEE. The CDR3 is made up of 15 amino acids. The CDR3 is CASSVDGYSNQPQHF. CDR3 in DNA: TGTGCCAGCAGCGTAGACGGGTATAGCAATCAGCCCCAGCATTTT.

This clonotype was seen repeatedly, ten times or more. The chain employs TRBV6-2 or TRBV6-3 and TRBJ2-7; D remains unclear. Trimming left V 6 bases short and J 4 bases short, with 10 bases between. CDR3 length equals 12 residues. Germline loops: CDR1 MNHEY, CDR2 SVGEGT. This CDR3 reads CASRDYSYEQYF. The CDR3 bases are TGTGCCAGCAGGGATTACAGTTACGAGCAGTACTTC.

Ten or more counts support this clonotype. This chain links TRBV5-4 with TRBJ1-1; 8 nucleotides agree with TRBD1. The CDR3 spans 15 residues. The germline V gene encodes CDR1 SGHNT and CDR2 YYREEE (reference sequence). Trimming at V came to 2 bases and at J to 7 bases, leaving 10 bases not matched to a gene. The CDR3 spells CASSLKAGQGVEAFF. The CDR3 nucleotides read TGTGCCAGCAGCTTAAAGGCAGGACAGGGAGTTGAAGCTTTCTTT.

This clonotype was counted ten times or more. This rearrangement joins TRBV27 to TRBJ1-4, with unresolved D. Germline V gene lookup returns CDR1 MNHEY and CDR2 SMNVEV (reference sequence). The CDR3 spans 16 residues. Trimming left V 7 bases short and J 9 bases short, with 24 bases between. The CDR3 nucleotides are TGTGCCAGCACTCCTAGCGGCGGGAGCTTAATGAAAAAACTGTTTTTT. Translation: CASTPSGGSLMKKLFF.

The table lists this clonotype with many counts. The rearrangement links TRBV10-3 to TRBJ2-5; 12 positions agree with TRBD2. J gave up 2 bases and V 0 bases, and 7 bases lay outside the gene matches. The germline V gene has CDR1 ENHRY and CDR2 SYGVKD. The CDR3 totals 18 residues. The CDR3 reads CAISESRLAGGWQETQYF. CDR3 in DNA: TGTGCCATCAGTGAGTCGCGTCTAGCGGGAGGGTGGCAAGAGACCCAGTACTTC.